The 27 T cell receptor beta chains reported below all come from one sample, sequenced in a study of blood T cell repertoires in COVID-19 (TCRdb year 2020). Library generation was performed with the immunoSEQ multiplex PCR assay. TCRdb limited this immuneACCESS table to in-frame rearrangements with V and J called. A share of clones is missing; checked studies link under half to unresolved V genes, and the rest is unexplained. Counted in this sample were about 250,000 clones; around 88% of them appeared once. The ten largest clones represent about 6% of the sample. The sample consisted of peripheral blood. The receptors derive from a woman older than 75 with COVID-19, enrolled during active disease.

The rearrangement uses TRBV3-1 (or the pseudogene TRBV3-2) and TRBJ1-5, with D perhaps TRBD1 (5 bases). Germline V gene sequence: CDR1 LGHDT, CDR2 YNNKEL (reference sequence). V was shortened by 0 bases and J by 2 bases, with 11 bases between the two germline ends. There are 16 residues in the CDR3. CDR3 in DNA: TGTGCCAGCAGCCAAGAGGAGGGAGGGGGCAATCAGCCCCAGCATTTT. This codes for CASSQEEGGGNQPQHF.

The chain is built from TRBV6-5 and TRBJ1-2; D uncertain. The CDR3 is 10 residues long. V was pared by 10 bases and J by 8 bases, with 11 bases between. Germline V gene sequence: CDR1 MNHEY, CDR2 SVGAGI. CDR3 protein: CATWESGYTF. As DNA, the CDR3 is TGTGCCACGTGGGAGAGCGGCTACACCTTC.

The V call is TRBV7-8, the J call TRBJ1-3; D gene uncertain. Per germline, CDR1 SGHVS and CDR2 FQNEAQ. Trimming removed 3 bases from V and 4 bases from J, with 10 bases in between. The CDR3 extends over 14 amino acids. The CDR3 spells CASSFYAEGNTIYF. In DNA, the CDR3 is TGTGCCAGCAGCTTTTATGCGGAAGGAAACACCATATATTTT.

CDR3 amino acids: CASSYDRSGTEAFF. The DNA for the CDR3 is TGTGCCAGCAGTTATGACAGGTCGGGCACTGAAGCTTTCTTT. This rearrangement joins TRBV2 to TRBJ1-1; D may be TRBD1 (6 bases). Germline CDR1 is SNHLY and CDR2 is FYNNEI. Trimming removed 5 bases at V and 4 bases at J, with 14 bases between. The CDR3 runs to 14 residues.

V and J are TRBV19 and TRBJ2-3; 8 bases align to TRBD2. This CDR3 comprises 16 residues. Trimming at V came to 3 bases and at J to 4 bases, leaving 9 bases not matched to a gene. CDR1 and CDR2 (germline): LNHDA, SQIVND (reference sequence). DNA of the CDR3: TGTGCCAGTAGTATGCCCCTTTCACTAGCGGCAGATACGCAGTATTTT. This gives the protein CASSMPLSLAADTQYF. The variable domain in full, with the rest retrieved from reference TRBV19 and TRBJ2-3, is DGGITQSPKYLFRKEGQNVTLSCEQNLNHDAMYWYRQDPGQGLRLIYYSQIVNDFQKGDIAEGYSVSREKKESFPLTVTSAQKNPTAFYLCASSMPLSLAADTQYFGPGTRLTVL.

This clone was seen only a few times. This chain joins TRBV27 and TRBJ1-5, with a possible D match to TRBD1 (5 bases). This CDR3 is built from 15 residues. Per the germline V gene, CDR1 is MNHEY and CDR2 is SMNVEV (reference sequence). With 5 bases removed from V and 6 bases from J, the gap between germline ends came to 17 bases. The CDR3 sequence: CASSPPGGRSQPQHF. The CDR3 DNA sequence: TGTGCCAGCAGTCCCCCGGGGGGACGGAGTCAGCCCCAGCATTTT.

This clone has only a few counts. The chain is built from TRBV28 and TRBJ2-1; 7 bases line up with TRBD1. The CDR3 is 15 amino acids. V was pared by 6 bases and J by 2 bases, with 7 bases of the junction left unmatched. Germline V gene lookup returns CDR1 MDHEN and CDR2 SYDVKM. CDR3 loop: CASRSAGGPYNEQFF. CDR3 coding DNA: TGTGCCAGCAGGTCCGCAGGGGGTCCCTACAATGAGCAGTTCTTC.

The V and J genes are TRBV18 and TRBJ2-1; the match to TRBD1 covers 8 bases. Germline V gene data show CDR1 as KGHSH and CDR2 as LQKENI. The CDR3 spans 16 residues. J lost 7 bases, V lost 6 bases, and 14 bases had no gene match. In nucleotides, the CDR3 is TGTGCCAGCTCGCCAAACCCCTCGACAGGGGCTAATGAGCAGTTCTTC. Its translation: CASSPNPSTGANEQFF.

The chain links TRBV2 to TRBJ1-5, with 9 bases fitting TRBD1. V lost 4 bases, J lost 9 bases, and 16 bases stayed unmatched. Germline CDR1 is SNHLY and CDR2 is FYNNEI. The CDR3 has 17 amino acids. CDR3 amino acids: CASSGEAMDRGFRPQHF. The CDR3 DNA follows: TGTGCCAGCAGTGGAGAGGCGATGGACAGGGGATTTCGGCCCCAGCATTTT.

This clone was observed a single time. V and J are TRBV2 and TRBJ1-2, with 7 nucleotides matching TRBD1. This CDR3 spans 14 amino acids. Trimming removed 8 bases from V and 1 base from J; junction bases left unmatched: 7. Germline V CDR1 and CDR2: SNHLY, FYNNEI. The CDR3 spells CASGTDRRNYGYTF. The CDR3 region has the DNA TGTGCCAGCGGGACAGACCGCCGTAACTATGGCTACACCTTC.

This clone was recorded once. This chain joins TRBV6-5 and TRBJ1-3; D not resolved. Trimming took off 6 bases at V and 4 bases at J, with 7 bases between the two ends. CDR1 and CDR2 from the germline V gene are MNHEY and SVGAGI. This CDR3 spans 12 amino acids. CDR3 in DNA: TGTGCCAGCAGGGGAGGGGGAAACACCATATATTTT. This gives the protein CASRGGGNTIYF.

The rearrangement links TRBV7-2 to TRBJ1-4; 9 nucleotides align to TRBD1. Germline V gene sequence: CDR1 SGHTA, CDR2 FQGNSA. This CDR3 comprises 13 residues. The trim removed 5 bases at V and 8 bases at J, leaving 3 bases unmatched. CDR3 DNA: TGTGCCAGCAGCCCCGGACAGGGGGAAAAACTGTTTTTT. Protein sequence: CASSPGQGEKLFF.

The chain links TRBV18 to TRBJ1-5; D ambiguous. The CDR3 length is 15 residues. Trimming stripped 6 bases from V and 3 bases from J, with 15 bases between. Per germline, CDR1 KGHSH and CDR2 LQKENI. CDR3 DNA: TGTGCCAGCTCTCCTAGCGCACAGAACAATCAGCCCCAGCATTTT. Protein product: CASSPSAQNNQPQHF.

CDR3 region: CASSQTGFSSYEQYV. CDR3 DNA sequence: TGTGCCAGCAGCCAGACAGGGTTTAGCTCCTACGAGCAGTACGTC. This chain uses TRBV6-6 with TRBJ2-7; 7 bases match TRBD1. J gave up 0 bases and V 6 bases, and 8 bases lay outside the gene matches. The CDR3 covers 15 residues. The germline V gene encodes CDR1 MNHNY and CDR2 SVGAGI (reference sequence).

This clone came up a few times. V usage is TRBV5-1 and J usage is TRBJ2-5; D call uncertain. Germline lookup yields CDR1 SGHRS and CDR2 YFSETQ. V lost 4 bases to trimming and J lost 2 bases, with 3 bases between them. The CDR3 spans 11 residues. CDR3 sequence reads: CASSEQETQYF. As DNA, the CDR3 is TGCGCCAGCAGCGAGCAAGAGACCCAGTACTTC.

This clone has a single count. The V call is TRBV10-1, the J call TRBJ2-1; 9 nucleotides align to TRBD1. V shed 0 bases and J 7 bases; nucleotides not matched to a gene: 7. Germline-derived CDR1 and CDR2 are WNHNN and SYGVQD (reference sequence). The CDR3 spans 16 residues. CDR3 nucleotide sequence: TGCGCCAGCAGTGAGTCGGTAGGACAGGGGAGGAATGAGCAGTTCTTC. Protein: CASSESVGQGRNEQFF.

The chain employs TRBV11-3 and TRBJ2-1; unclear D gene. CDR1 is SGHNT and CDR2 is YENEEA in the germline V gene. There are 13 residues in the CDR3. V dropped 4 bases and J dropped 0 bases, with 4 bases sitting between them. The DNA for the CDR3 is TGTGCCAGCAGCTCTAGCTCCTACAATGAGCAGTTCTTC. Residues: CASSSSSYNEQFF.

The V call is TRBV6-5, the J call TRBJ1-5; tentatively, D is TRBD1 (5 bases). V dropped 11 bases and J dropped 2 bases, with 19 bases sitting between them. The CDR3 has 15 residues. The V gene's germline CDR1 is MNHEY and CDR2 SVGAGI. CDR3 nucleotides: TGTGCCTCCCGCGGGGCAGACTTAGGCAATCAGCCCCAGCATTTT. Translated, it gives CASRGADLGNQPQHF.

The chain has TRBV5-4 and TRBJ2-1, with 10 bases identical to TRBD2. There are 16 residues in the CDR3. CDR1 and CDR2 from the germline V gene are SGHNT and YYREEE (reference sequence). After removal of 3 bases from V and 7 bases from J, the junction contained 10 bases not matched to a gene. CDR3 sequence reads: CASSSQSGGAWNEQFF. The CDR3 nucleotides are TGTGCCAGCAGCTCGCAGAGCGGGGGGGCCTGGAATGAGCAGTTCTTC. Supplemented by reference TRBV5-4 and TRBJ2-1, the full variable domain reads ETGVTQSPTHLIKTRGQQVTLRCSSQSGHNTVSWYQQALGQGPQFIFQYYREEENGRGNFPPRFSGLQFPNYSSELNVNALELDDSALYLCASSSQSGGAWNEQFFGPGTRLTVL.

The J gene is TRBJ2-7, the V gene TRBV5-6; the match to TRBD2 covers 11 bases. The junction had 7 bases not matched to a gene; V was cut back by 2 bases and J by 3 bases. Germline loops: CDR1 SGHDT, CDR2 YYEEEE. The CDR3 extends over 16 amino acids. CDR3: CASSFWTSGPRYEQYF. The CDR3 bases are TGTGCCAGCAGCTTCTGGACTAGCGGGCCCCGCTACGAGCAGTACTTC.

The sample holds one count of this clone. V usage is TRBV6-1 and J usage is TRBJ2-7; TRBD1 aligns across 7 bases. The CDR3 loop spans 19 amino acids. V lost 2 bases, J lost 2 bases, and 18 bases stayed unmatched. Germline values: CDR1 MNHNS, CDR2 SASEGT. The CDR3 is CASSEFQTGLTSLPYEQYF. The CDR3 nucleotides are TGTGCCAGCAGTGAATTTCAGACAGGGTTAACCTCACTGCCCTACGAGCAGTACTTC.

This clone was recorded once. The rearrangement joins TRBV6-5 to TRBJ1-1, with a weak D call TRBD1 (6 bases). The CDR3 has 15 amino acids. Trimming pared 7 bases from V and 1 base from J, leaving 16 bases between. CDR1 is MNHEY, CDR2 SVGAGI, per germline. CDR3 in DNA: TGTGCCAGCACGGAGGGGGGGCTCGGGAACACTGAAGCTTTCTTT. This gives the protein CASTEGGLGNTEAFF.

The chain links TRBV4-3 to TRBJ2-5; D is possibly TRBD1 (6 bases). The germline V gene has CDR1 LGHNA and CDR2 YSLEER. Trimming stripped 0 bases from V and 4 bases from J, with 12 bases between. CDR3 length equals 15 residues. The CDR3 DNA follows: TGCGCCAGCAGCCAAGAAAGCAGGGGTCGAGAGACCCAGTACTTC. Protein sequence: CASSQESRGRETQYF.

V is TRBV7-2 and J is TRBJ1-1; TRBD1 agrees at 9 bases. Germline-derived CDR1 and CDR2 are SGHTA and FQGNSA. Unmatched junction bases numbered 5, after V lost 1 base and J lost 5 bases. The CDR3 spans 15 residues. The CDR3 spells CASSLVGQGRTEAFF. The CDR3 nucleotides read TGTGCCAGCAGCTTAGTGGGACAGGGAAGGACTGAAGCTTTCTTT.

This chain links TRBV3-1 (or the pseudogene TRBV3-2) with TRBJ1-2; the D is unclear. The CDR3 loop spans 15 amino acids. Germline-derived CDR1 and CDR2 are LGHDT and YNNKEL (reference sequence). V was clipped by 0 bases and J by 2 bases, with 10 bases between them. CDR3 region: CASSQDPGYNYGYTF. Here the CDR3 DNA reads TGTGCCAGCAGCCAAGACCCAGGTTACAACTATGGCTACACCTTC.

The sample holds one count of this clone. The chain is built from TRBV18 and TRBJ1-4, with a tentative D call TRBD1 (5 bases). Per germline, CDR1 KGHSH and CDR2 LQKENI. Trimming pared 3 bases from V and 4 bases from J, leaving 12 bases between. The CDR3 totals 15 residues. The CDR3 is CASSPPGSINEKLFF. Written as DNA, the CDR3 is TGTGCCAGCTCACCTCCAGGGTCCATTAATGAAAAACTGTTTTTT.

J is TRBJ1-1 and V is TRBV3-1 (or the pseudogene TRBV3-2); 7 bases fit TRBD1. Germline loops: CDR1 LGHDT, CDR2 YNNKEL (reference sequence). J lost 6 bases, V lost 3 bases, and 19 bases had no gene match. The CDR3 sequence is 18 residues long. The DNA for the CDR3 is TGTGCCAGCAGCCAGGGTCCGGGACAGCCAACTTACTTCTCTGAAGCTTTCTTT. It translates to CASSQGPGQPTYFSEAFF.